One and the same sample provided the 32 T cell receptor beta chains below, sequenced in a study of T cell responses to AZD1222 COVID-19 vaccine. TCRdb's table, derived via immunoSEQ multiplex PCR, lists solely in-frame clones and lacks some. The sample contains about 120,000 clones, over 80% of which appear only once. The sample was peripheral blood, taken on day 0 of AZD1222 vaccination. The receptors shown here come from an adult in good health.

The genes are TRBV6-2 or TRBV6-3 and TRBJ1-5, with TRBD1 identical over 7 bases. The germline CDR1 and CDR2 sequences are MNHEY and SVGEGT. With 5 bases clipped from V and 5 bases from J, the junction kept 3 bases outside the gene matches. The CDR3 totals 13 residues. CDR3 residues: CASSMTGYQPQHF. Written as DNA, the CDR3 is TGTGCCAGCAGTATGACAGGGTATCAGCCCCAGCATTTT.

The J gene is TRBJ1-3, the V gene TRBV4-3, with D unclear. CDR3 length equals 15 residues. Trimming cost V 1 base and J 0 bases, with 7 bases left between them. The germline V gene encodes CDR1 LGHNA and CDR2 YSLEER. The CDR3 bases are TGCGCCAGCAGCCAAGTTCTCAGCTCTGGAAACACCATATATTTT. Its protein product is CASSQVLSSGNTIYF.

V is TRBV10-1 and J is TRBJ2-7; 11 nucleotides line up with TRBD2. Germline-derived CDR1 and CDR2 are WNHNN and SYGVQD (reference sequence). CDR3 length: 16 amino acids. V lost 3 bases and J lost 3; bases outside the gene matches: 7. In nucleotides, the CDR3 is TGCGCCAGCAGTGACCCCGCCGGGACTAGCGGCTACGAGCAGTACTTC. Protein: CASSDPAGTSGYEQYF.

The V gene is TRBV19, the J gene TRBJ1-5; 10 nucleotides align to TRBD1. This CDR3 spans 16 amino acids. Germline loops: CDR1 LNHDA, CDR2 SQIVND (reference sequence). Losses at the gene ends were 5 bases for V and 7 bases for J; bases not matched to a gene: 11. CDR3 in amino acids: CASSPSGTGDVQPQHF. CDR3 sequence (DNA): TGTGCCAGTAGTCCATCCGGGACAGGGGATGTACAGCCCCAGCATTTT.

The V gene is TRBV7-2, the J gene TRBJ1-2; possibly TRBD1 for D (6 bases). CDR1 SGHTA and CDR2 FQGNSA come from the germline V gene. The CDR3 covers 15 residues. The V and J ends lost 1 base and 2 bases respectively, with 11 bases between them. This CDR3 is CASSLGPGDNYGYTF. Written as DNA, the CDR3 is TGTGCCAGCAGCTTAGGTCCAGGGGACAACTATGGCTACACCTTC.

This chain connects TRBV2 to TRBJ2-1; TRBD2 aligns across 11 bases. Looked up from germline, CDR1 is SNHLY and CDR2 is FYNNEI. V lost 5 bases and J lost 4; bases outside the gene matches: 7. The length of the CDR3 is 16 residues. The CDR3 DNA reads TGTGCCAGCAGTCTCAAGGGGACTAGCGGATACAATGAGCAGTTCTTC. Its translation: CASSLKGTSGYNEQFF.

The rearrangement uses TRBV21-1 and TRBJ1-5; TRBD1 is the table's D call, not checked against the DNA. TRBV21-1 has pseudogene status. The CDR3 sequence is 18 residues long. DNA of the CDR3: TGTGCCAGCAGCAAAGGTCCCGGGACAGCGTGGAGCAATCAGCCCCAGCATTTT. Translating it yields CASSKGPGTAWSNQPQHF.

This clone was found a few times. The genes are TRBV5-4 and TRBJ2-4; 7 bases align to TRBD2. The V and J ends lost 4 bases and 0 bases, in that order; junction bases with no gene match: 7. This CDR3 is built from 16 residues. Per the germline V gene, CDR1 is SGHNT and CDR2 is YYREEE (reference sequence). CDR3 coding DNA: TGTGCCAGCAGCCAGCGGGACGACCTAGCCAAAAACATTCAGTACTTC. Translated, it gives CASSQRDDLAKNIQYF.

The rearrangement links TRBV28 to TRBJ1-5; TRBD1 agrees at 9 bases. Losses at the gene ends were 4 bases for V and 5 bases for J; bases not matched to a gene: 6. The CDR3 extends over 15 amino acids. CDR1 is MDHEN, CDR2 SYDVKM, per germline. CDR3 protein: CASSYRDRDDQPQHF. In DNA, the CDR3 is TGTGCCAGCAGTTACCGGGACAGGGATGATCAGCCCCAGCATTTT.

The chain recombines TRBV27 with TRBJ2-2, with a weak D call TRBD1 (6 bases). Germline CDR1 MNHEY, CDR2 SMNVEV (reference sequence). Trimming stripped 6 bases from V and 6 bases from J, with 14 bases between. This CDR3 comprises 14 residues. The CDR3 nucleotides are TGTGCCAGCAGAATAGGGGGAAACGCCGGGGAGCTGTTTTTT. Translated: CASRIGGNAGELFF.

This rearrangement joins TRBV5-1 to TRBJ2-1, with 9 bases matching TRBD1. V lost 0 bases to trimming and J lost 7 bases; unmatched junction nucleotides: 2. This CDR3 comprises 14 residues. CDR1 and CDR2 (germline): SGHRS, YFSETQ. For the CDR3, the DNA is TGCGCCAGCAGCTTGGTGGACAGGGGTAATGAGCAGTTCTTC. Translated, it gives CASSLVDRGNEQFF.

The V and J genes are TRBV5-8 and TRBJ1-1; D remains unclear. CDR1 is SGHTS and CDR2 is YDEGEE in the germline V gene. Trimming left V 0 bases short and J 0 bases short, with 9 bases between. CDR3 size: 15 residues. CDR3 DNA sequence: TGTGCCAGCAGCTTGGCTGGCAGGATGAACACTGAAGCTTTCTTT. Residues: CASSLAGRMNTEAFF.

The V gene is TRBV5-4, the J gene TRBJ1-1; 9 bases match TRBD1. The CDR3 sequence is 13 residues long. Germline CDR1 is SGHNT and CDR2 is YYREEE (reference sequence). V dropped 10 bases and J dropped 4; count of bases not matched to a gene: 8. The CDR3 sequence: CAGAQGASTEAFF. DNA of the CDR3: TGTGCCGGGGCACAGGGGGCAAGCACTGAAGCTTTCTTT.

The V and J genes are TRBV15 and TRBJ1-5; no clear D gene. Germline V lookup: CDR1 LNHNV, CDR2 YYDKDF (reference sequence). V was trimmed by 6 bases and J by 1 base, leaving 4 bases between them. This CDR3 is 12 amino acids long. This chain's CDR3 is CATRDSNQPQHF. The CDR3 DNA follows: TGTGCCACCAGGGACAGCAATCAGCCCCAGCATTTT.

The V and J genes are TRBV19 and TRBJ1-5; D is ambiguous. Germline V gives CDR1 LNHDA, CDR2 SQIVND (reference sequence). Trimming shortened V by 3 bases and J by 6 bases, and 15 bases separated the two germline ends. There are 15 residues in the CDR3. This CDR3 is CASSMVTDPRQPQHF. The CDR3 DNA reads TGTGCCAGTAGTATGGTGACCGATCCACGTCAGCCCCAGCATTTT.

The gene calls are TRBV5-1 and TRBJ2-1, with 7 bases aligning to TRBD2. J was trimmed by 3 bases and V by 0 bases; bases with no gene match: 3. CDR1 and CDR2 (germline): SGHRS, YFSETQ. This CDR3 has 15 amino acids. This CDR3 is CASSLGASGYNEQFF. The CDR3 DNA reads TGCGCCAGCAGCTTGGGGGCTAGCGGCTACAATGAGCAGTTCTTC.

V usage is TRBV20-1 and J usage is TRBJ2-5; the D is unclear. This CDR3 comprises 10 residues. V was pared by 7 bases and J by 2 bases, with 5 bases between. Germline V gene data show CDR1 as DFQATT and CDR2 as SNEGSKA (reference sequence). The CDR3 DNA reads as TGCAGTGGGAAACAAGAGACCCAGTACTTC. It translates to CSGKQETQYF.

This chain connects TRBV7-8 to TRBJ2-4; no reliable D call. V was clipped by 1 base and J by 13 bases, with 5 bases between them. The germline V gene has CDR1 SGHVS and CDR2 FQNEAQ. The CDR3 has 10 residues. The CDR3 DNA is TGTGCCAGCAGCTTAGGCAACCAGTACTTC. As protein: CASSLGNQYF.

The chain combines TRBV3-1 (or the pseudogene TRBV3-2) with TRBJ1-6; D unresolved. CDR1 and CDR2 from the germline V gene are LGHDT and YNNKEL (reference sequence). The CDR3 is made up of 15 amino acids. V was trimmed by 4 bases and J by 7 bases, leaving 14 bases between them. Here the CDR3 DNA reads TGTGCCAGCAGCCTCCGTCGGGCAGCAAATTCACCCCTCCACTTT. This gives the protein CASSLRRAANSPLHF.

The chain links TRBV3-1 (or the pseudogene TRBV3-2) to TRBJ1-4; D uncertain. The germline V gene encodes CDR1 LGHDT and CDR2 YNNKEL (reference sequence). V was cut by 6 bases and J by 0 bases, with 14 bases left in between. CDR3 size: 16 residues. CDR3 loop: CASRPLYSATNEKLFF. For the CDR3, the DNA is TGTGCCAGCAGACCCTTATACAGTGCAACTAATGAAAAACTGTTTTTT.

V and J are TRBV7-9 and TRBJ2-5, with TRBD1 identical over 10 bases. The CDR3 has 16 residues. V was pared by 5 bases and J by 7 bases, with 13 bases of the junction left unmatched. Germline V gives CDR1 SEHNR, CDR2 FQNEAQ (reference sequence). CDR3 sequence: CASSPTGGSGYGTQYF. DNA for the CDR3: TGTGCCAGCAGCCCGACAGGGGGCTCTGGGTACGGGACCCAGTACTTC.

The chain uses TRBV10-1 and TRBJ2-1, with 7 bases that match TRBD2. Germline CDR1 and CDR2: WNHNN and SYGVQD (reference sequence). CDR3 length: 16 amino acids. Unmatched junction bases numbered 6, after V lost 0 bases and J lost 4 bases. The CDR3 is CASSESASGTYNEQFF. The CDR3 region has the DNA TGCGCCAGCAGTGAGTCGGCTAGCGGTACATACAATGAGCAGTTCTTC.

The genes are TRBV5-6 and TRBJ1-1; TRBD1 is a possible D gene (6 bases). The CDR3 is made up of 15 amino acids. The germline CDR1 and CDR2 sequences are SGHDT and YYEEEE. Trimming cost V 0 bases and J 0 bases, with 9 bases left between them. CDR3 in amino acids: CASSLGGHLNTEAFF. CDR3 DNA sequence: TGTGCCAGCAGCTTGGGGGGGCACCTGAACACTGAAGCTTTCTTT.

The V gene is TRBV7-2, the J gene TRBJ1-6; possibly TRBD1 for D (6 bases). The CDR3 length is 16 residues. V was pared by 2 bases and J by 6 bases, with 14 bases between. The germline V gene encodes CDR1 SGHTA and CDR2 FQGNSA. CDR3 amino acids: CASSLYLGRGNSPLHF. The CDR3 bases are TGTGCCAGCAGCTTATACCTTGGCAGGGGTAATTCACCCCTCCACTTT.

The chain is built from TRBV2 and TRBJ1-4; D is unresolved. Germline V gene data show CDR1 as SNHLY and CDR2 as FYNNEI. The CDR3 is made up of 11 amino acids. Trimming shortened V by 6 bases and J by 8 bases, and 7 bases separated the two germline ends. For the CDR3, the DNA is TGTGCCAGCAGGGCGGGAGAAAAACTGTTTTTT. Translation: CASRAGEKLFF.

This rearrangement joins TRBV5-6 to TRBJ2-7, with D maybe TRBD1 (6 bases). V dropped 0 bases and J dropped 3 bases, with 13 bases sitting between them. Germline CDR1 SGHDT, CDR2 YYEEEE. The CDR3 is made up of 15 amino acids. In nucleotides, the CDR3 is TGTGCCAGCAGCTTGGAGGGACAACTTCTCTACGAGCAGTACTTC. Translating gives CASSLEGQLLYEQYF.

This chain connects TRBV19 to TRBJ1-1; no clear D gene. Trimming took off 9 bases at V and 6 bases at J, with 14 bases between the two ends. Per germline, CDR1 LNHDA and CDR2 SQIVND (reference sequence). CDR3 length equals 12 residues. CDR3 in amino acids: CASRIGGAEAFF. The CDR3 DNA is TGTGCCAGCCGAATCGGAGGCGCTGAAGCTTTCTTT. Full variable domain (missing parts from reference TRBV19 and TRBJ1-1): DGGITQSPKYLFRKEGQNVTLSCEQNLNHDAMYWYRQDPGQGLRLIYYSQIVNDFQKGDIAEGYSVSREKKESFPLTVTSAQKNPTAFYLCASRIGGAEAFFGQGTRLTVV.

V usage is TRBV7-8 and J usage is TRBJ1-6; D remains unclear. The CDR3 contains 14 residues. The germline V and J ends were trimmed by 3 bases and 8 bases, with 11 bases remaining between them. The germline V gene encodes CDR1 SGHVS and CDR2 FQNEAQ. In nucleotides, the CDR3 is TGTGCCAGCAGCTTGTTAATCGGATATTCACCCCTCCACTTT. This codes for CASSLLIGYSPLHF.

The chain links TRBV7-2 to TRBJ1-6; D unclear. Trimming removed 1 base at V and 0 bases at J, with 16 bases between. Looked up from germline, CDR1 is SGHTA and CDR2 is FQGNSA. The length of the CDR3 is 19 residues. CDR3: CASSLEDGFGSSYNSPLHF. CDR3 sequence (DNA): TGTGCCAGCAGCTTAGAGGACGGATTTGGAAGCTCCTATAATTCACCCCTCCACTTT.

CDR3 in amino acids: CASSLLSTSVVYNEQFF. DNA of the CDR3: TGTGCCAGCAGCTTGTTGTCGACTAGCGTGGTCTACAATGAGCAGTTCTTC. V usage is TRBV5-8 and J usage is TRBJ2-1, with TRBD2 identical over 8 bases. Germline CDR1 reads SGHTS; CDR2 reads YDEGEE. V trimming: 1 base; J trimming: 3 bases; junction bases outside the gene matches: 9. The length of the CDR3 is 17 residues. Together with reference TRBV5-8 and TRBJ2-1, the CDR3 gives the full variable domain: EAGVTQSPTHLIKTRGQQATLRCSPISGHTSVYWYQQALGLGLQFLLWYDEGEERNRGNFPPRFSGRQFPNYSSELNVNALELEDSALYLCASSLLSTSVVYNEQFFGPGTRLTVL.

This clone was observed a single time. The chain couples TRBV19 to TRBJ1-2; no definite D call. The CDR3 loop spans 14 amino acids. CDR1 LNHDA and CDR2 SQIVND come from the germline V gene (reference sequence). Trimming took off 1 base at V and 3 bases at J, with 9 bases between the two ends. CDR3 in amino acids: CASSIARPHYGYTF. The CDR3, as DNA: TGTGCCAGTAGTATAGCCCGCCCTCACTATGGCTACACCTTC.

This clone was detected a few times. CDR3 DNA sequence: TGTGCCACCGCGAAGCCAACTAGCGGGACAGAAGAGCAGTTCTTC. Translation: CATAKPTSGTEEQFF. V gene TRBV24-1 combines with J gene TRBJ2-1, with 10 bases aligning to TRBD2. Germline V gene sequence: CDR1 KGHDR, CDR2 SFDVKD. J was trimmed by 10 bases and V by 9 bases; bases with no gene match: 14. The CDR3 extends over 15 amino acids.